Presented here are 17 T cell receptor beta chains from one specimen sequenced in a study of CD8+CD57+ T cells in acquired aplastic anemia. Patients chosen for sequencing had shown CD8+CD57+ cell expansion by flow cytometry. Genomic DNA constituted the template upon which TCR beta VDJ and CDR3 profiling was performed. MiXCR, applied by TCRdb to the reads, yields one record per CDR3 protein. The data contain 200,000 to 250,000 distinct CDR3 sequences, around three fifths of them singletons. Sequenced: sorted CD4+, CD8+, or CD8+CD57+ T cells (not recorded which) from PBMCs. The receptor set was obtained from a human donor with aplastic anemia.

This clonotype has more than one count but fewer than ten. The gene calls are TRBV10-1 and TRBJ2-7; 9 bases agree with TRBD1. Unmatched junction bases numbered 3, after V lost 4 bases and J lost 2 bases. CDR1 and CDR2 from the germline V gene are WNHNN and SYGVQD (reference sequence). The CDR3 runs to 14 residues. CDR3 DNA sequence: TGCGCCAGCAGTGGAGGGACAGGGCCCTACGAGCAGTACTTC. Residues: CASSGGTGPYEQYF.

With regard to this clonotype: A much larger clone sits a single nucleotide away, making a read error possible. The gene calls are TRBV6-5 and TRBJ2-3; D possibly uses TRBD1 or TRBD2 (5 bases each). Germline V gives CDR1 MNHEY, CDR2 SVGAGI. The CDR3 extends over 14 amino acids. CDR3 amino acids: CASSYSRGGDTRYF. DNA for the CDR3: TGTGCCAGCAGTTACTCGAGGGGTGGAGATACGCGGTATTTT.

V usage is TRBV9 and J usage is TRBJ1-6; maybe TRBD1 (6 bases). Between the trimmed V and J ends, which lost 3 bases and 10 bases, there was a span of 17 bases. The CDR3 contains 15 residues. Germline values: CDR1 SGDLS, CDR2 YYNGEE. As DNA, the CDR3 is TGTGCCAGCAGCGCAGACGGGGGCGCAAAGTCACCCCTCCACTTT. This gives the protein CASSADGGAKSPLHF.

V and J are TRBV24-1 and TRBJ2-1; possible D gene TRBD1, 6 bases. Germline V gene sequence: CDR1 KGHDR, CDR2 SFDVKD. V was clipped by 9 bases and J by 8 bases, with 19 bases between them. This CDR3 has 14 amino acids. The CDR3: CATGGRTGSDEQFF. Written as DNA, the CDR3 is TGTGCCACCGGAGGACGTACAGGGTCGGATGAGCAGTTCTTC.

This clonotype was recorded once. CDR3 region: CSARDLGQGWTEAFF. The CDR3 nucleotides are TGCAGTGCTAGAGATCTGGGACAGGGTTGGACTGAAGCTTTCTTT. This chain links TRBV20-1 with TRBJ1-1; TRBD1 agrees at 9 bases. The CDR3 is made up of 15 amino acids. With 0 bases clipped from V and 5 bases from J, the junction kept 7 bases outside the gene matches. CDR1 is DFQATT and CDR2 is SNEGSKA in the germline V gene (reference sequence).

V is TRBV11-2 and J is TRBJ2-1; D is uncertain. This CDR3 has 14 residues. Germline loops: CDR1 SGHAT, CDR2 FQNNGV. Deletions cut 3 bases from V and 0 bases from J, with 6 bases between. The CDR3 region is CASSFSLSYNEQFF. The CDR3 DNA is TGTGCCAGCAGCTTTTCCCTCTCCTACAATGAGCAGTTCTTC.

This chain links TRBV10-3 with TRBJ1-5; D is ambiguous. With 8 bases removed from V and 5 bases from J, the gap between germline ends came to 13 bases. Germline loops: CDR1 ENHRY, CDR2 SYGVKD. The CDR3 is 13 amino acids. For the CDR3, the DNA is TGTGCCATCGGCGACATAGCCGATCAGCCCCAGCATTTT. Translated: CAIGDIADQPQHF.

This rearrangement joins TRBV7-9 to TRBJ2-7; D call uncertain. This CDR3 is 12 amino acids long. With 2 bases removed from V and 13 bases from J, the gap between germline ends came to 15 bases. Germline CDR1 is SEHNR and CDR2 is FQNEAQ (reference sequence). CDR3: CASSLPNTLEYF. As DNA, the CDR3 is TGTGCCAGCAGCTTACCGAACACGCTGGAATACTTC.

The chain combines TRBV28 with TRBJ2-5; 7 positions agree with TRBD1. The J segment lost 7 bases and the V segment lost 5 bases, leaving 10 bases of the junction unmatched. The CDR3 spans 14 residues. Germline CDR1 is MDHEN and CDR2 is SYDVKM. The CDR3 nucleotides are TGTGCCAGCAGTACGGACAGGAGGCTAGGGACCCAGTACTTC. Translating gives CASSTDRRLGTQYF.

CDR3 loop: CASSISGTANTEAFF. The CDR3 region has the DNA TGTGCCAGTAGTATATCTGGGACGGCGAACACTGAAGCTTTCTTT. The V gene is TRBV12-3 or TRBV12-4, the J gene TRBJ1-1, with TRBD1 as a possible D gene (5 bases). V was cut by 9 bases and J by 1 base, with 18 bases left in between. The CDR3 extends over 15 amino acids.

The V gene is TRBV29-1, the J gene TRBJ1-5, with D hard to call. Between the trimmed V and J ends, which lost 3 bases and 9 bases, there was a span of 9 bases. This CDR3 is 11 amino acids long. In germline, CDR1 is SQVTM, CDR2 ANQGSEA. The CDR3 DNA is TGCAGCGTTGATGCCCCGGGGCCCCAGCATTTT. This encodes CSVDAPGPQHF. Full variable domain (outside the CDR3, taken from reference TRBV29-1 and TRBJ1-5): SAVISQKPSRDICQRGTSLTIQCQVDSQVTMMFWYRQQPGQSLTLIATANQGSEATYESGFVIDKFPISRPNLTFSTLTVSNMSPEDSSIYLCSVDAPGPQHFGDGTRLSIL.

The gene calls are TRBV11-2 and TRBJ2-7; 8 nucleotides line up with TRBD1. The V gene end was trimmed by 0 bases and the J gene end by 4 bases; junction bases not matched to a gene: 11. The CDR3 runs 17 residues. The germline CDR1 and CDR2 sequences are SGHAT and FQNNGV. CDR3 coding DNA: TGTGCCAGCAGCTTAGATATAACCCGGCAGGGGGCTTACGAGCAGTACTTC. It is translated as CASSLDITRQGAYEQYF.

As DNA, the CDR3 is TGCAGTGCTAGAGGCCTGGGGCGCAACGAAGCTTTCTTT. This sequence encodes CSARGLGRNEAFF. This chain connects TRBV20-1 to TRBJ1-1, with a weak D call TRBD1 (5 bases). This CDR3 spans 13 amino acids. Between the trimmed V and J ends, which lost 1 base and 8 bases, there was a span of 14 bases. The germline V gene encodes CDR1 DFQATT and CDR2 SNEGSKA (reference sequence).

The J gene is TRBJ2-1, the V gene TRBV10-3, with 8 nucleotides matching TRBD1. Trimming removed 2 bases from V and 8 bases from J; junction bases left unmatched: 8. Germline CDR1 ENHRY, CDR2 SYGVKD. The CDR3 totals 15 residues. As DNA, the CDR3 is TGTGCCATCAGTGAGGACAGGGGACAAAGGGATGAGCAGTTCTTC. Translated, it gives CAISEDRGQRDEQFF.

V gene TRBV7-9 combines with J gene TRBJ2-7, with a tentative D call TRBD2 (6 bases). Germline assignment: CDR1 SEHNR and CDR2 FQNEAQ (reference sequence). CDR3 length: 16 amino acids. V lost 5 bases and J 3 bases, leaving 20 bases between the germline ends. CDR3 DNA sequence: TGTGCCAGCAGCCGGGGGACCGGAACTATAGGCTACGAGCAGTACTTC. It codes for CASSRGTGTIGYEQYF.

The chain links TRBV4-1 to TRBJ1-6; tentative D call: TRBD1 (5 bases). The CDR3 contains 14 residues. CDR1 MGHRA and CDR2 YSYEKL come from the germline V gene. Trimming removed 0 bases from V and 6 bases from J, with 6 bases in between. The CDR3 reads CASSQEQANSPLHF. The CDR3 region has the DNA TGCGCCAGCAGCCAAGAACAGGCTAATTCACCCCTCCACTTT.

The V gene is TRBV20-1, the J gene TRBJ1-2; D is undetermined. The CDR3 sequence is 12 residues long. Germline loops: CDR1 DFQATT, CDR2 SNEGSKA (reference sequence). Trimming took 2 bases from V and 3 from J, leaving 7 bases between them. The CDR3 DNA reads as TGCAGTGCTAGACCGGCCCACTATGGCTACACCTTC. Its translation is CSARPAHYGYTF.